This T cell receptor (beta chain) was sequenced for a study of shared clonotypes between healthy human individuals. Study conclusions and caveats: The sole specimen, blood, was sampled, and tissue repertoires likely differ.

The CDR3 extends over 11 amino acids. Germline CDR1 is SEHNR and CDR2 is FQNEAQ (reference sequence). Germline trimming cut 4 bases from V and 9 bases from J; bases unmatched to any gene: 0. Samples underwent the assay at deep level. Sequenced by immunoSEQ multiplex PCR; TCRdb stores in-frame clones only, minus some. Found here are just over 2,000,000 clones, approximately 94% of them singletons; the top ten hold 0.85% to 1.3%. Naive CD8 cells lacked CD45RO, underwent positive selection for CCR7 and left out terminally differentiated effector memory CD45RA+ cells. A note on this clone: Its antigen remains unidentified.

This clonotype was sampled from a man aged 18 to 29 in good health. The source material was naive CD8+ T cells sorted from blood. The chain employs TRBV7-9 and TRBJ2-1; TRBD2 agrees at 7 bases. The DNA for the CDR3 is TGTGCCAGCAGCTGGGGGGGTGAGCAGTTCTTC. Translated, it gives CASSWGGEQFF.